The T cell receptor (beta chain) under discussion was sequenced for a study of T cells in localized non-small cell lung cancer. Germline V CDR1 and CDR2: SGHTA, FQGNSA. The CDR3 covers 14 residues. The ends were cut back, 2 bases at V and 6 bases at J, with 10 bases in the middle. Some clones are missing from TCRdb's copy, which holds only in-frame ones; the method was immunoSEQ multiplex PCR. The sample carries some 27,000 clones, 85% to 90% recorded once. This receptor was identified in a female donor over 55 with stage III squamous cell lung carcinoma. The chain joins TRBV7-2 to TRBJ2-2; D not certain. The sequencing here drew on peripheral blood, taken before any cancer treatment. CDR3 sequence: CASSLNPPSGELFF. CDR3 coding DNA: TGTGCCAGCAGCTTAAACCCCCCGTCCGGGGAGCTGTTTTTT.